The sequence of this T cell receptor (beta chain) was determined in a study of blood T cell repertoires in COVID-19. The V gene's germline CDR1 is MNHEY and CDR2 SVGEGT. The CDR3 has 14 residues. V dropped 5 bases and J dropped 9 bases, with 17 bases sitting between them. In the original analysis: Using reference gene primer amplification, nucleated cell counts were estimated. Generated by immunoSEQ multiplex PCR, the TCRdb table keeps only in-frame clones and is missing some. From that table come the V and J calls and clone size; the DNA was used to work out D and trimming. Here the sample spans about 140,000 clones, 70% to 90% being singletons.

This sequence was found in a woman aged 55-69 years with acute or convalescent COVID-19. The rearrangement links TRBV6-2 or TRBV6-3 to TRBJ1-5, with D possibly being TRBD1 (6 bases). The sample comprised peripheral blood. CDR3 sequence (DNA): TGTGCCAGCAGTCAAGCAGGGGTAGGGGGGCCCCAGCATTTT. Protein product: CASSQAGVGGPQHF.